The 8 T cell receptor beta chains given below trace back to one sample, sequenced in a study of breast tumors, draining lymph nodes, adjacent tissues. TCRdb reanalysed the multiplex PCR reads using MiXCR and keeps one entry per CDR3 protein. Here the sample spans around 22,000 distinct CDR3 sequences, about two thirds being singletons. The sample comprised tumor-adjacent breast tissue. The receptors originated from a female donor with breast cancer. Some clones in this sample may be carry-over from other donors' samples.

The rearrangement joins TRBV12-3 or TRBV12-4 to TRBJ1-2; 7 bases line up with TRBD1. V was clipped by 5 bases and J by 7 bases; unmatched bases: 16. This CDR3 is built from 16 residues. The CDR3 DNA reads TGTGCCAGCAGTGGGACAGTGGACGAGGGGTTGGTTGGCTACACCTTC. Translating gives CASSGTVDEGLVGYTF.

The chain combines TRBV28 with TRBJ1-2, with D uncertain. The V and J ends lost 4 bases and 5 bases respectively, with 5 bases between them. This CDR3 is built from 11 residues. The germline gives CDR1 MDHEN, CDR2 SYDVKM. The CDR3 DNA sequence: TGTGCCAGCAGTTCCCGGTATGGCTACACCTTC. It translates to CASSSRYGYTF.

This clonotype was counted ten times or more. The chain combines TRBV6-2 or TRBV6-3 with TRBJ2-7, with D possibly matching TRBD2 (6 bases). The V gene lost 6 bases and the J gene lost 2 bases, with 20 bases spanning the gap. Germline lookup yields CDR1 MNHEY and CDR2 SVGEGT. The CDR3 sequence is 16 residues long. The chain's CDR3 is CASSTRIAEPAYEQYF. The CDR3 DNA follows: TGTGCCAGCAGCACCAGAATAGCGGAGCCCGCCTACGAGCAGTACTTC.

This clonotype has only one observation. The chain joins TRBV9 to TRBJ2-7, with unresolved D. Germline CDR1 is SGDLS and CDR2 is YYNGEE. V dropped 0 bases and J dropped 5 bases, with 15 bases sitting between them. This CDR3 has 15 residues. Here the CDR3 reads CASSVDGRIGDEQYF. The CDR3 coding sequence is TGTGCCAGCAGCGTAGACGGCAGGATTGGGGACGAGCAGTACTTC. The complete variable domain, with remaining parts taken from reference TRBV9 and TRBJ2-7, reads DSGVTQTPKHLITATGQRVTLRCSPRSGDLSVYWYQQSLDQGLQFLIQYYNGEERAKGNILERFSAQQFPDLHSELNLSSLELGDSALYFCASSVDGRIGDEQYFGPGTRLTVT.

This clonotype was observed many times. J is TRBJ2-2 and V is TRBV18; D possibly corresponds to TRBD1 (6 bases). The CDR3 length is 15 residues. The germline V gene encodes CDR1 KGHSH and CDR2 LQKENI. V was cut by 6 bases and J by 1 base, with 12 bases left in between. CDR3 nucleotide sequence: TGTGCCAGCTCCCCAAGGGGGAGGAACACCGGGGAGCTGTTTTTT. The encoded protein is CASSPRGRNTGELFF.

This sequence joins TRBV9 and TRBJ2-1; 9 bases are a match to TRBD2. V shed 4 bases, J shed 5 bases, and the junction held 7 bases outside the gene matches. In germline, CDR1 is SGDLS, CDR2 YYNGEE. The length of the CDR3 is 15 residues. Here the CDR3 DNA reads TGTGCCAGCAGCCCGGGACTAGCCCCCAACAATGAGCAGTTCTTC. It encodes CASSPGLAPNNEQFF.

The V and J genes are TRBV20-1 and TRBJ2-3; 10 bases match TRBD2. CDR3 length equals 15 residues. In germline, CDR1 is DFQATT, CDR2 SNEGSKA (reference sequence). J gave up 8 bases and V 5 bases, and 13 bases lay outside the gene matches. The CDR3: CSAPSGGSLSGTQYF. Here the CDR3 DNA reads TGCAGTGCTCCTAGCGGGGGTTCTCTTTCAGGTACGCAGTATTTT.

This chain connects TRBV20-1 to TRBJ1-2; 9 bases are a match to TRBD1. The CDR3 extends over 16 amino acids. CDR1 and CDR2 (germline): DFQATT, SNEGSKA (reference sequence). Germline trimming cut 0 bases from V and 8 bases from J; bases unmatched to any gene: 13. CDR3 in DNA: TGCAGTGCTAGAGATACGGGGACCGGGACAGGGAGCGGCTACACCTTC. This translates into CSARDTGTGTGSGYTF.